The entry below gives a single T cell receptor (beta chain) sequence along with its context. This table comes from immunoSEQ multiplex PCR, and its TCRdb copy is limited to in-frame clones, with some not included. The sample lists about 58,000 clones; roughly 87% were seen once. Trimming stripped 7 bases from V and 8 bases from J, with 24 bases between. CDR1 is MDHEN, CDR2 SYDVKM, per germline. The CDR3 sequence is 16 residues long. This specimen comes from a study of T cells in tuberculosis. After thawing and overnight rest, PBMC were stained with GMM-loaded CD1B tetramer, viability dye and anti-CD3 for sorting. C32 glucose monomycolate from Rhodococcus equi was loaded onto the CD1B tetramers. From each donor, some 96,000 tetramer-negative cells were sorted.

The rearrangement uses TRBV28 and TRBJ2-1, with a possible D match to TRBD2 (6 bases). The clonotype was recovered from an adult woman with latent tuberculosis. Input material: CD1b-GMM tetramer-negative cells sorted from PBMCs. CDR3 sequence reads: CASIEETVATSHEQFF. CDR3 coding DNA: TGTGCCAGCATCGAAGAGACCGTAGCAACTAGCCATGAGCAGTTCTTC.